A selection of T cell receptor beta chains follows, all from one sample in a study of blood T cell repertoires in COVID-19. Using immunoSEQ multiplex PCR, the repertoire was profiled, and TCRdb retains in-frame clones only, with some absent. The sample shows about 360,000 clones, roughly 86% of them seen only once. Sequencing was carried out using peripheral blood. Every receptor here comes from a human donor in a cohort sampled during active COVID-19. Both conserved end residues are part of each CDR3. D genes are given only for firm matches. Clone size appears in some rows only: once, few, many, or a class for an expanded clone.

j_call	d_call	v_call	clone_size	cdr3_aa	cdr3_nt
TRBJ2-1	TRBD2	TRBV28	-	CASSPQFRGRNYNEQFF	TGTGCCAGCAGTCCCCAATTCCGCGGGAGAAACTACAATGAGCAGTTCTTC
TRBJ2-2	-	TRBV11-2	once	CASSLVGTPTGELFF	TGTGCCAGCAGCTTAGTTGGGACACCAACCGGGGAGCTGTTTTTT
TRBJ1-2	-	TRBV29-1	-	CSVEGGDDSFYGYTF	TGCAGCGTTGAAGGGGGGGATGACAGCTTCTATGGCTACACCTTC
TRBJ2-3	TRBD2	TRBV10-3	few	CAISPLAALTDTQYF	TGTGCCATCAGTCCACTAGCGGCCCTCACAGATACGCAGTATTTT
TRBJ2-5	-	TRBV28	-	CASSPTHPPESETQYF	TGTGCCAGCAGCCCTACCCACCCCCCCGAGAGTGAGACCCAGTACTTC
TRBJ2-7	TRBD2	TRBV27	-	CASSPGTSGYEQYF	TGTGCCAGCAGTCCCGGGACTAGCGGCTACGAGCAGTACTTC
TRBJ2-3	TRBD1	TRBV19	-	CASSMGQGRVTDTQYF	TGTGCCAGTAGTATGGGACAGGGAAGGGTGACAGATACGCAGTATTTT
TRBJ1-2	-	TRBV28	-	CASTGLLVYGYTF	TGTGCATCTACGGGACTTCTCGTGTATGGCTACACCTTC
TRBJ1-5	-	TRBV6-5	-	CASEPGNSNQPQHF	TGTGCCAGCGAGCCAGGGAACAGCAATCAGCCCCAGCATTTT
TRBJ2-2	-	TRBV27	few	CASSLFYTGELFF	TGTGCCAGCAGTCTCTTCTACACCGGGGAGCTGTTTTTT
TRBJ2-5	-	TRBV3-1/TRBV3-2	-	CASSQDQGPGTQYF	TGTGCCAGCAGCCAAGATCAGGGTCCGGGGACCCAGTACTTC
TRBJ2-2	-	TRBV5-1	-	CASSLDRTNTGELFF	TGCGCCAGCAGCCTCGACAGAACGAACACCGGGGAGCTGTTTTTT
TRBJ1-1	-	TRBV30	-	CAWSASATLGSTEAFF	TGTGCCTGGAGTGCTAGTGCGACCCTGGGGAGCACTGAAGCTTTCTTT
TRBJ1-2	TRBD1	TRBV15	-	CATSRERPGQGYGYTF	TGTGCCACCAGCAGAGAACGGCCGGGACAGGGGTATGGCTACACCTTC
TRBJ2-7	TRBD2	TRBV5-1	-	CASSEGPAGSSYEQYF	TGCGCCAGCAGCGAGGGTCCAGCGGGGAGCTCCTACGAGCAGTACTTC
TRBJ2-3	TRBD2	TRBV11-2	-	CASTGLAGGYTQYF	TGTGCCAGCACCGGACTAGCGGGAGGTTATACGCAGTATTTT
TRBJ2-5	TRBD2	TRBV2	-	CASSEGLAVWTQYF	TGTGCCAGCAGTGAGGGACTAGCAGTCTGGACCCAGTACTTC
TRBJ2-1	-	TRBV6-6	-	CASSYGGLDQQFF	TGTGCCAGCAGTTACGGGGGGTTGGATCAGCAGTTCTTC
TRBJ2-1	-	TRBV27	-	CASSLGRGPYNEQFF	TGTGCCAGCAGTTTGGGGCGGGGACCTTACAATGAGCAGTTCTTC
TRBJ1-5	-	TRBV6-5	-	CASSYSTLNQPQHF	TGTGCCAGCAGTTACTCAACCCTAAATCAGCCCCAGCATTTT
TRBJ2-5	-	TRBV7-9	-	CASSPPPSVQETQYF	TGTGCCAGCAGCCCCCCCCCGTCGGTCCAAGAGACCCAGTACTTC
TRBJ1-2	-	TRBV5-1	few	CASSDPRQGYGYTF	TGCGCCAGCAGCGACCCCCGACAAGGCTATGGCTACACCTTC
TRBJ2-7	TRBD2	TRBV15	-	CATSRDAAGGYEQYF	TGTGCCACCAGCAGAGATGCAGCGGGGGGTTACGAGCAGTACTTC
TRBJ1-1	-	TRBV19	-	CASSIPGQKNTEAFF	TGTGCCAGTAGTATACCCGGACAGAAAAACACTGAAGCTTTCTTT
TRBJ2-5	-	TRBV9	-	CASSGTRDSQETQYF	TGTGCCAGCAGCGGAACTCGCGACAGCCAAGAGACCCAGTACTTC
TRBJ2-5	-	TRBV13	-	CASSFGRQETQYF	TGTGCCAGCAGCTTTGGCCGCCAAGAGACCCAGTACTTC
TRBJ2-7	-	TRBV18	few	CASSTQGYEQYF	TGTGCCAGCTCAACCCAGGGTTACGAGCAGTACTTC
TRBJ2-7	-	TRBV29-1	-	CSVEHGRSNEQYF	TGCAGCGTTGAGCATGGGAGAAGCAACGAGCAGTACTTC
TRBJ2-7	-	TRBV2	-	CASSERIALDEQYF	TGTGCCAGCAGTGAACGAATTGCGCTGGACGAGCAGTACTTC
TRBJ1-1	TRBD1	TRBV5-1	-	CASSLVRGRGEAFF	TGCGCCAGCAGCTTGGTTAGGGGGCGAGGTGAAGCTTTCTTT
TRBJ2-7	-	TRBV28	-	CASSFLSLWGRVTYEQYF	TGTGCCAGCAGTTTTCTGTCGCTTTGGGGGCGCGTGACCTACGAGCAGTACTTC
TRBJ2-7	-	TRBV5-1	once	CASSSTDYEQYF	TGCGCCAGCAGCTCTACTGACTACGAGCAGTACTTC
TRBJ1-1	TRBD1	TRBV7-8	-	CASSKLTGENTEAFF	TGTGCCAGCAGCAAATTGACAGGGGAGAACACTGAAGCTTTCTTT
TRBJ1-5	TRBD1	TRBV7-2	-	CASSLAAGGSNQPQHF	TGTGCCAGCAGCTTGGCGGCAGGGGGCTCTAATCAGCCCCAGCATTTT
TRBJ2-1	TRBD2	TRBV6-5	-	CASSIAGSYNEQFF	TGTGCCAGCAGCATAGCGGGCTCCTACAATGAGCAGTTCTTC
TRBJ1-1	-	TRBV5-1	-	CASKTETNTEAFF	TGCGCCAGCAAAACAGAAACGAACACTGAAGCTTTCTTT
TRBJ2-1	TRBD2	TRBV19	once	CASSTRTSGGGNNEQFF	TGTGCCAGTAGTACCCGGACTAGCGGGGGGGGGAACAATGAGCAGTTCTTC
TRBJ1-1	-	TRBV4-1	-	CASSQTSSSRAENTEAFF	TGCGCCAGCAGCCAAACCTCATCATCTCGAGCCGAGAACACTGAAGCTTTCTTT
TRBJ2-5	-	TRBV11-2	-	CASSLHRQETQYF	TGTGCCAGCAGCTTACACCGGCAAGAGACCCAGTACTTC
TRBJ2-2	-	TRBV5-1	-	CASSFGGSNTGELFF	TGCGCCAGCAGCTTTGGGGGGTCGAACACCGGGGAGCTGTTTTTT
TRBJ1-6	TRBD1	TRBV4-1	-	CASSRGRDRGHNSPLHF	TGCGCCAGCAGCCGAGGCCGGGACAGGGGGCATAATTCACCCCTCCACTTT
TRBJ2-5	TRBD1	TRBV6-5	-	CASSYGDSQETQYF	TGTGCCAGCAGTTACGGGGACAGTCAAGAGACCCAGTACTTC
TRBJ1-2	-	TRBV12-3/TRBV12-4	-	CASSPGLRYGYTF	TGTGCCAGCAGCCCCGGCCTGCGGTATGGCTACACCTTC